This T cell receptor beta chain was sequenced for a study of T-cell reconstitution after alpha-beta-depleted transplantation in children. This clonotype has at least ten counts. The antigen remains unidentified. At one of its ends the junction is not consistent with the germline gene, which may arise from a read error. The study, taken as a whole, reports: Elevated TCRbeta diversity at day 60 was traced, in some patients, to surviving recipient T cells and thymic progenitors.

CDR1 and CDR2 (germline): SGHRS, YFSETQ. The CDR3 is made up of 11 amino acids. Preparation of the TCRbeta library involved a method that used unique molecular identifiers. TCRdb re-derived calls from the PCR reads in MiXCR, one entry per CDR3 protein. The repertoire consists of about 980,000 distinct CDR3 sequences, with about 26% occurring once and the leading ten covering over 25%. The input for sequencing was PBMCs, mostly from graft donor cells, taken 360 days after TCRalphabeta/CD19-depleted stem cell transplant. This sequence joins TRBV5-1 and TRBJ2-1; D gene unclear. The source of this sequence is a boy under two years old who had a stem cell transplant for SCID, so the T cells may come from the graft donor. The CDR3 sequence is CASSLLDEQFF. The DNA for the CDR3 is TGTGCCAGCAGCTTACTCGATGAGCAGTTCTTC.